A selection of T cell receptor beta chains follows, all from one sample in a study of cytomegalovirus exposure and HLA in healthy donors. Profiled with immunoSEQ multiplex PCR; TCRdb holds only in-frame clones, not every one. The data hold about 140,000 clones, with 80% observed a single time. The sequencing sample was made of PBMCs. These receptors all stem from a man younger than 40 in good health and CMV-seronegative. Each CDR3 is given with its conserved first and last residue. A D gene is named only where the DNA matches it firmly. Part of the rows lack a size; the others show once, few, many or a class for expanded clones.

clone_size: -
d_call: -
j_call: TRBJ2-5
v_call: TRBV18
cdr3_aa: CASSPVTALGGETQYF
cdr3_nt: TGTGCCAGCTCACCCGTGACAGCCCTCGGGGGAGAGACCCAGTACTTC

clone_size: -
d_call: TRBD2
j_call: TRBJ2-7
v_call: TRBV29-1
cdr3_aa: CSVILAASYEQYF
cdr3_nt: TGCAGCGTGATACTAGCGGCCTCCTACGAGCAGTACTTC

clone_size: -
d_call: -
j_call: TRBJ1-5
v_call: TRBV18
cdr3_aa: CASSLSTGSNQPQHF
cdr3_nt: TGTGCCAGCTCACTATCGACAGGTAGCAATCAGCCCCAGCATTTT

clone_size: -
d_call: -
j_call: TRBJ2-2
v_call: TRBV19
cdr3_aa: CASSIVGELATRGELFF
cdr3_nt: TGTGCCAGTAGTATAGTGGGGGAACTAGCCACGCGGGGGGAGCTGTTTTTT

clone_size: few
d_call: -
j_call: TRBJ1-4
v_call: TRBV7-9
cdr3_aa: CASSPRGGNEKLFF
cdr3_nt: TGTGCCAGCAGCCCAAGGGGGGGGAACGAAAAACTGTTTTTT

clone_size: -
d_call: -
j_call: TRBJ1-1
v_call: TRBV7-9
cdr3_aa: CASTQTGVEAFF
cdr3_nt: TGTGCCAGCACCCAGACGGGGGTTGAAGCTTTCTTT

clone_size: -
d_call: -
j_call: TRBJ2-2
v_call: TRBV9
cdr3_aa: CASSVGLGGELFF
cdr3_nt: TGTGCCAGCAGCGTAGGACTCGGCGGGGAGCTGTTTTTT

clone_size: -
d_call: -
j_call: TRBJ1-2
v_call: TRBV10-3
cdr3_aa: CAISISGVDYGYTF
cdr3_nt: TGTGCCATCAGTATATCAGGGGTCGACTATGGCTACACCTTC

clone_size: -
d_call: TRBD1
j_call: TRBJ1-2
v_call: TRBV5-5
cdr3_aa: CASSSQQGNYGYTF
cdr3_nt: TGTGCCAGCAGCTCACAACAGGGGAACTATGGCTACACCTTC

clone_size: -
d_call: -
j_call: TRBJ2-7
v_call: TRBV28
cdr3_aa: CASSLYIGEQYF
cdr3_nt: TGTGCCAGCAGTCTATATATCGGCGAGCAGTACTTC

clone_size: few
d_call: -
j_call: TRBJ1-5
v_call: TRBV5-4
cdr3_aa: CASSHEPGQSNQPQHF
cdr3_nt: TGTGCCAGCAGCCACGAACCCGGACAGAGCAATCAGCCCCAGCATTTT

clone_size: -
d_call: TRBD2
j_call: TRBJ2-1
v_call: TRBV11-2
cdr3_aa: CASSLGTSGSWHNEQFF
cdr3_nt: TGTGCCAGCAGCTTAGGGACTAGCGGGAGTTGGCACAATGAGCAGTTCTTC

clone_size: -
d_call: TRBD1
j_call: TRBJ1-2
v_call: TRBV5-4
cdr3_aa: CASSLGGQGGNGYTF
cdr3_nt: TGTGCCAGCAGCTTGGGCGGACAGGGAGGTAATGGCTACACCTTC

clone_size: -
d_call: TRBD1
j_call: TRBJ2-7
v_call: TRBV5-1
cdr3_aa: CASSTRQGASVAYEQYF
cdr3_nt: TGCGCCAGCAGCACAAGACAGGGGGCAAGCGTCGCCTACGAGCAGTACTTC

clone_size: -
d_call: TRBD2
j_call: TRBJ2-5
v_call: TRBV27
cdr3_aa: CASSFLAGNQETQYF
cdr3_nt: TGTGCCAGCAGTTTTCTAGCGGGGAACCAAGAGACCCAGTACTTC

clone_size: -
d_call: -
j_call: TRBJ2-3
v_call: TRBV11-3
cdr3_aa: CASSDGRGISDTQYF
cdr3_nt: TGTGCCAGCAGCGACGGGCGCGGGATCTCAGATACGCAGTATTTT

clone_size: -
d_call: TRBD1
j_call: TRBJ2-4
v_call: TRBV5-4
cdr3_aa: CASSWEQGGDIQYF
cdr3_nt: TGTGCCAGCAGCTGGGAACAGGGGGGAGACATTCAGTACTTC

clone_size: -
d_call: -
j_call: TRBJ1-3
v_call: TRBV6-5
cdr3_aa: CASSYGAISGNTIYF
cdr3_nt: TGTGCCAGCAGTTACGGGGCAATCTCTGGAAACACCATATATTTT

clone_size: -
d_call: -
j_call: TRBJ2-1
v_call: TRBV6-5
cdr3_aa: CASGSGDEQFF
cdr3_nt: TGTGCCAGCGGGTCAGGGGATGAGCAGTTCTTC

clone_size: -
d_call: TRBD2
j_call: TRBJ2-1
v_call: TRBV13
cdr3_aa: CASSIGGLAGPPYNEQFF
cdr3_nt: TGTGCCAGCAGCATAGGGGGACTAGCGGGCCCCCCCTACAATGAGCAGTTCTTC

clone_size: -
d_call: -
j_call: TRBJ1-4
v_call: TRBV19
cdr3_aa: CASTPVAMGGQGKLFF
cdr3_nt: TGTGCCAGTACCCCGGTCGCAATGGGGGGGCAGGGAAAACTGTTTTTT

clone_size: -
d_call: -
j_call: TRBJ1-2
v_call: TRBV9
cdr3_aa: CASSPTGGGGYYGYTF
cdr3_nt: TGTGCCAGCAGCCCAACTGGGGGCGGGGGCTACTATGGCTACACCTTC

clone_size: -
d_call: -
j_call: TRBJ2-7
v_call: TRBV18
cdr3_aa: CASSPPGLAASSYEQYF
cdr3_nt: TGTGCCAGCTCACCACCTGGATTAGCAGCGAGCTCCTACGAGCAGTACTTC

clone_size: -
d_call: TRBD2
j_call: TRBJ2-7
v_call: TRBV6-6
cdr3_aa: CAIGLAVSYEQYF
cdr3_nt: TGTGCCATTGGACTAGCGGTTTCCTACGAGCAGTACTTC

clone_size: -
d_call: TRBD2
j_call: TRBJ2-7
v_call: TRBV7-2
cdr3_aa: CASSWGGSYEQYF
cdr3_nt: TGTGCCAGCAGCTGGGGGGGGTCCTACGAGCAGTACTTC

clone_size: -
d_call: -
j_call: TRBJ2-7
v_call: TRBV5-6
cdr3_aa: CASSLGRYEQYF
cdr3_nt: TGTGCCAGCAGCTTGGGGCGGTACGAGCAGTACTTC

clone_size: few
d_call: -
j_call: TRBJ2-1
v_call: TRBV7-8
cdr3_aa: CASSSTRVYNEQFF
cdr3_nt: TGTGCCAGCAGCTCCACTAGGGTCTACAATGAGCAGTTCTTC

clone_size: -
d_call: -
j_call: TRBJ2-5
v_call: TRBV7-8
cdr3_aa: CASSSSGYQETQYF
cdr3_nt: TGTGCCAGCAGCTCAAGCGGGTACCAAGAGACCCAGTACTTC

clone_size: -
d_call: -
j_call: TRBJ2-3
v_call: TRBV14
cdr3_aa: CASSQEGRDTQYF
cdr3_nt: TGTGCCAGCAGCCAAGAGGGCCGAGATACGCAGTATTTT

clone_size: -
d_call: -
j_call: TRBJ1-5
v_call: TRBV7-8
cdr3_aa: CASSLVLAGQPQHF
cdr3_nt: TGTGCCAGCAGCTTAGTTTTGGCGGGGCAGCCCCAGCATTTT

clone_size: few
d_call: TRBD1
j_call: TRBJ1-4
v_call: TRBV5-1
cdr3_aa: CASRTGGGEKLFF
cdr3_nt: TGCGCCAGCAGGACAGGGGGTGGAGAAAAACTGTTTTTT

clone_size: -
d_call: TRBD2
j_call: TRBJ2-2
v_call: TRBV18
cdr3_aa: CASSPGLADTGELFF
cdr3_nt: TGTGCCAGCTCACCAGGACTAGCGGACACCGGGGAGCTGTTTTTT

clone_size: -
d_call: -
j_call: TRBJ2-7
v_call: TRBV7-8
cdr3_aa: CASSQGPYEQYF
cdr3_nt: TGTGCCAGCAGCCAGGGGCCCTACGAGCAGTACTTC

clone_size: -
d_call: TRBD1
j_call: TRBJ2-2
v_call: TRBV7-6
cdr3_aa: CASSPRQGNNAGELFF
cdr3_nt: TGTGCCAGCAGCCCTCGACAGGGGAATAATGCCGGGGAGCTGTTTTTT

clone_size: once
d_call: -
j_call: TRBJ1-5
v_call: TRBV10-1
cdr3_aa: CASSESGQWDQPQHF
cdr3_nt: TGCGCCAGCAGTGAGTCTGGACAGTGGGATCAGCCCCAGCATTTT

clone_size: -
d_call: -
j_call: TRBJ2-3
v_call: TRBV5-1
cdr3_aa: CASSLRSPTDTQYF
cdr3_nt: TGCGCCAGCAGCTTGCGGTCACCCACAGATACGCAGTATTTT

clone_size: -
d_call: -
j_call: TRBJ1-1
v_call: TRBV18
cdr3_aa: CAGSRREVRTEAFF
cdr3_nt: TGTGCCGGCTCCCGCAGGGAGGTGCGCACTGAAGCTTTCTTT

clone_size: -
d_call: TRBD2
j_call: TRBJ2-7
v_call: TRBV6-1
cdr3_aa: CASSRKRTSRNEQYF
cdr3_nt: TGTGCCAGCAGCCGCAAAAGGACTAGCCGAAACGAGCAGTACTTC

clone_size: -
d_call: -
j_call: TRBJ2-3
v_call: TRBV27
cdr3_aa: CASSLSMREDTQYF
cdr3_nt: TGTGCCAGCAGTTTATCTATGAGAGAAGATACGCAGTATTTT

clone_size: -
d_call: -
j_call: TRBJ2-2
v_call: TRBV5-1
cdr3_aa: CASSLAGGGTGELFF
cdr3_nt: TGCGCCAGCAGCTTGGCGGGCGGAGGCACCGGGGAGCTGTTTTTT

clone_size: -
d_call: TRBD1
j_call: TRBJ1-6
v_call: TRBV7-9
cdr3_aa: CASSSWGQGGSPLHF
cdr3_nt: TGTGCCAGCAGCTCCTGGGGACAGGGCGGCTCACCCCTCCACTTT

clone_size: -
d_call: TRBD2
j_call: TRBJ2-7
v_call: TRBV2
cdr3_aa: CASQSTGGEQYF
cdr3_nt: TGTGCCAGCCAGTCTACGGGGGGCGAGCAGTACTTC

clone_size: -
d_call: TRBD2
j_call: TRBJ2-2
v_call: TRBV6-6
cdr3_aa: CASSHSGRGTGELFF
cdr3_nt: TGTGCCAGCAGTCATAGCGGGAGGGGCACCGGGGAGCTGTTTTTT

clone_size: -
d_call: -
j_call: TRBJ1-1
v_call: TRBV30
cdr3_aa: CARDRPNTEAFF
cdr3_nt: TGTGCCAGAGACAGGCCGAACACTGAAGCTTTCTTT

clone_size: -
d_call: TRBD2
j_call: TRBJ2-7
v_call: TRBV19
cdr3_aa: CASSIALAASYEQYF
cdr3_nt: TGTGCCAGTAGTATAGCACTAGCGGCCTCCTACGAGCAGTACTTC